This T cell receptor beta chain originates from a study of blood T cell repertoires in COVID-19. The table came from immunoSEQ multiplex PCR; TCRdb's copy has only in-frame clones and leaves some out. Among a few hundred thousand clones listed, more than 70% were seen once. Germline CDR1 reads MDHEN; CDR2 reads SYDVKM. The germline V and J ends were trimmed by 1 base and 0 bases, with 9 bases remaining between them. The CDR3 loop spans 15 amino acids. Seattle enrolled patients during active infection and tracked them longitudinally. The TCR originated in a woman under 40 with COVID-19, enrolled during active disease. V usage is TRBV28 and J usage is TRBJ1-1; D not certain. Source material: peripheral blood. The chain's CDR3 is CASSLSWLMNTEAFF. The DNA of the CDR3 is TGTGCCAGCAGTTTATCGTGGCTCATGAACACTGAAGCTTTCTTT.